One sample yielded the 4 T cell receptor beta chains listed below, sequenced in a study of CD8 T cells in ankylosing spondylitis. TCRdb redid the calling of the 5' RACE reads with MiXCR, one entry per CDR3 protein. The sample has some 150,000 distinct CDR3 sequences; over 10% are singletons. What was sequenced was blood, either unsorted or a sorted T cell fraction (not recorded which). These receptors were taken from a female donor with ankylosing spondylitis or in good health (not recorded which).

There are many counts of this clonotype. The V gene is TRBV7-2, the J gene TRBJ2-1; D is ambiguous. CDR1 and CDR2 (germline): SGHTA, FQGNSA. The CDR3 extends over 15 amino acids. The V end was cut by 2 bases, the J end by 0 bases, with 8 bases between. The CDR3 region is CASSLTAFSYNEQFF. CDR3 nucleotide sequence: TGTGCCAGCAGCTTAACTGCCTTCTCCTACAATGAGCAGTTCTTC.

Turning to this clonotype: A much larger clonotype is one base distant, so this may be a read error. The J gene is TRBJ1-5, the V gene TRBV5-5; maybe TRBD1 (5 bases). CDR1 SGHKS and CDR2 YYEKEE come from the germline V gene (reference sequence). This CDR3 has 16 amino acids. CDR3 in amino acids: CASSLWSGRYNQLQHF. The CDR3 nucleotides read TGTGCCAGCAGCTTGTGGTCGGGGCGATACAATCAGCTCCAGCATTTT.

This clonotype showed up many times. The rearrangement joins TRBV2 to TRBJ2-5; either TRBD1 or TRBD2 may supply D (5 bases each). Trimming removed 3 bases from V and 1 base from J, with 9 bases in between. Germline V gene lookup returns CDR1 SNHLY and CDR2 FYNNEI. The CDR3 consists of 14 residues. The chain's CDR3 is CASSEWDAQETQYF. CDR3 DNA: TGTGCCAGCAGTGAGTGGGACGCCCAAGAGACCCAGTACTTC.

This clonotype appeared many times. The chain uses TRBV5-1 and TRBJ2-1; D assignment may be TRBD1 or TRBD2 (5 bases each). V gave up 2 bases and J gave up 6 bases, with 15 bases separating them. CDR1 is SGHRS, CDR2 YFSETQ, per germline. CDR3 size: 15 residues. Here the CDR3 DNA reads TGCGCCAGCAGCTTCTGGGGGTTGGGCGGCAATGAGCAGTTCTTC. Residues: CASSFWGLGGNEQFF.